These 20 T cell receptor beta chains came from one sample sequenced in a study of OX40 agonist ivuxolimab in advanced cancers. The data were produced by immunoSEQ multiplex PCR, yet TCRdb's version contains in-frame clones alone and is incomplete. Found here are 65,000 to 80,000 clones, more than 85% of them singletons; the top ten hold 6.2%. This sample comprised CD4+ or CD8+ T cells sorted from blood, obtained in a trial of the OX40 agonist ivuxolimab. The receptors shown here come from an adult with an advanced solid tumor such as melanoma, head and neck, liver or kidney cancer.

This sequence joins TRBV6-5 and TRBJ1-1; D is uncertain. Germline V CDR1 and CDR2: MNHEY, SVGAGI. There are 12 residues in the CDR3. The V gene lost 8 bases and the J gene lost 3 bases, with 10 bases spanning the gap. The DNA of the CDR3 is TGTGCCAGCGGAAGGTCGGACACTGAAGCTTTCTTT. Translated, it gives CASGRSDTEAFF.

This clone has a single count. The genes are TRBV5-4 and TRBJ2-7; 13 bases match TRBD2. V shed 4 bases and J 6 bases; nucleotides not matched to a gene: 7. The germline CDR1 and CDR2 sequences are SGHNT and YYREEE (reference sequence). CDR3 length: 15 amino acids. CDR3 coding DNA: TGTGCCAGCAGCCCCGGGACTAGCGGGATGATCGAGCAGTACTTC. Protein product: CASSPGTSGMIEQYF. The full variable domain, with the rest looked up from reference TRBV5-4 and TRBJ2-7, is ETGVTQSPTHLIKTRGQQVTLRCSSQSGHNTVSWYQQALGQGPQFIFQYYREEENGRGNFPPRFSGLQFPNYSSELNVNALELDDSALYLCASSPGTSGMIEQYFGPGTRLTVT.

This clone was observed a single time. The chain carries TRBV6-5 and TRBJ2-1; the match to TRBD2 covers 12 bases. The CDR3 is 15 residues long. The junction had 6 bases not matched to a gene; V was cut back by 4 bases and J by 8 bases. The V gene's germline CDR1 is MNHEY and CDR2 SVGAGI. CDR3 nucleotide sequence: TGTGCCAGCAGTTCCGGGACTAGCGGGCCAGATGAGCAGTTCTTC. It encodes CASSSGTSGPDEQFF.

The chain carries TRBV15 and TRBJ1-1, with D uncertain. The CDR3 consists of 10 residues. Germline V gives CDR1 LNHNV, CDR2 YYDKDF (reference sequence). V was cut by 1 base and J by 11 bases, with 5 bases left in between. CDR3 sequence reads: CATSRAFAFF. The CDR3 DNA sequence: TGTGCCACCAGCAGAGCATTCGCTTTCTTT.

J is TRBJ1-2 and V is TRBV21-1. TRBV21-1 is deemed a pseudogene. This CDR3 spans 15 amino acids. CDR3 DNA sequence: TGTGCCAGCAGCCCCCTCGCAGCGGGGACTGGTGGCTACACCTTC. Translation gives CASSPLAAGTGGYTF.

This clone was seen a single time. The chain links TRBV6-5 to TRBJ2-1; the D gene is possibly TRBD1 (5 bases). Germline loops: CDR1 MNHEY, CDR2 SVGAGI. This CDR3 is built from 13 residues. Trimming pared 6 bases from V and 9 bases from J, leaving 15 bases between. CDR3 nucleotide sequence: TGTGCCAGCAGCACGGGTGGGGCATTTGAGCAGTTCTTC. The encoded protein is CASSTGGAFEQFF.

The V gene is TRBV10-3, the J gene TRBJ1-6; D is uncertain. Trimming cost V 6 bases and J 3 bases, with 15 bases left between them. Germline values: CDR1 ENHRY, CDR2 SYGVKD. The CDR3 length is 16 residues. CDR3 nucleotides: TGTGCCATCAGCGAACGAGGGCTGGACTATAATTCACCCCTCCACTTT. Residues: CAISERGLDYNSPLHF.

This chain links TRBV29-1 with TRBJ2-3; D unresolved. This CDR3 comprises 15 residues. With 1 base removed from V and 0 bases from J, the gap between germline ends came to 11 bases. Germline V gene data show CDR1 as SQVTM and CDR2 as ANQGSEA. The CDR3 sequence: CSVEGRAPSTDTQYF. The CDR3 region has the DNA TGCAGCGTTGAAGGGCGAGCCCCTAGCACAGATACGCAGTATTTT.

The chain uses TRBV6-5 and TRBJ1-2, with a possible D match to TRBD1 (5 bases). CDR3 length: 11 residues. The V gene's germline CDR1 is MNHEY and CDR2 SVGAGI. The V end lost 6 bases, the J end lost 10 bases, and 12 bases lay between the germline ends. CDR3 in amino acids: CASSPGGDYTF. The CDR3 DNA follows: TGTGCCAGCAGCCCCGGGGGTGACTACACCTTC.

The CDR3 protein is CASSSGVANTGELFF. For the CDR3, the DNA is TGTGCCAGTAGTTCAGGGGTCGCGAACACCGGGGAGCTGTTTTTT. The gene calls are TRBV19 and TRBJ2-2, with D maybe TRBD1 (6 bases). CDR1 and CDR2 from the germline V gene are LNHDA and SQIVND (reference sequence). The V gene lost 5 bases and the J gene lost 0 bases, with 10 bases spanning the gap. CDR3 size: 15 residues.

The chain combines TRBV27 with TRBJ2-2; D not certain. The V end lost 6 bases, the J end lost 1 base, and 3 bases lay between the germline ends. Germline CDR1 reads MNHEY; CDR2 reads SMNVEV (reference sequence). The CDR3 runs 12 residues. This CDR3 is CASSENTGELFF. For the CDR3, the DNA is TGTGCCAGCAGCGAGAACACCGGGGAGCTGTTTTTT.

The chain joins TRBV9 to TRBJ2-3; 13 nucleotides match TRBD2. After removal of 3 bases from V and 4 bases from J, the junction contained 5 bases not matched to a gene. Germline loops: CDR1 SGDLS, CDR2 YYNGEE. The CDR3 runs to 16 residues. The DNA for the CDR3 is TGTGCCAGCAGCGCCGAACTAGCGGGGGGGCCAGATACGCAGTATTTT. Translating it yields CASSAELAGGPDTQYF.

This clone was detected only a few times. The CDR3 sequence is CASSEGQGAEPQHF. In DNA, the CDR3 is TGTGCCAGCAGCGAGGGACAGGGGGCTGAGCCCCAGCATTTT. V and J are TRBV9 and TRBJ1-5, with 12 bases identical to TRBD1. The trim removed 3 bases at V and 8 bases at J, leaving 3 bases unmatched. This CDR3 has 14 residues. Germline V CDR1 and CDR2: SGDLS, YYNGEE.

CDR3 sequence (DNA): TGTGCCTGGAGTGGGGGGACCCATAGCTACAATGAGCAGTTCTTC. Amino acid sequence: CAWSGGTHSYNEQFF. V and J are TRBV30 and TRBJ2-1; TRBD1 or TRBD2 may be the D gene (5 bases each). The CDR3 sequence is 15 residues long. CDR1 GTSNPN and CDR2 SVGIG come from the germline V gene (reference sequence). V shed 1 base and J shed 3 bases, with 13 bases lying between them.

The CDR3 region is CASSSHAGISYNEQFF. DNA for the CDR3: TGTGCCAGCAGCTCTCACGCAGGGATCTCCTACAATGAGCAGTTCTTC. The rearrangement links TRBV7-6 to TRBJ2-1, with D maybe TRBD1 (5 bases). Trimming removed 4 bases at V and 0 bases at J, with 13 bases between. The CDR3 is made up of 16 amino acids. Germline values: CDR1 SGHVS, CDR2 FNYEAQ. The full variable domain, rest sourced from reference TRBV7-6 and TRBJ2-1, is GAGVSQSPRYKVTKRGQDVALRCDPISGHVSLYWYRQALGQGPEFLTYFNYEAQQDKSGLPNDRFSAERPEGSISTLTIQRTEQRDSAMYRCASSSHAGISYNEQFFGPGTRLTVL.

This chain joins TRBV21-1 and TRBJ2-7; TRBD1, the D gene given by the table, was not confirmed from the DNA. TRBV21-1 is deemed a pseudogene. This CDR3 has 16 residues. CDR3: CASSKAGNRAEDEQYF. As DNA, the CDR3 is TGTGCCAGCAGCAAAGCAGGGAACAGGGCGGAGGACGAGCAGTACTTC.

This clone turned up a few times. This chain links TRBV2 with TRBJ1-2, with D hard to call. Looked up from germline, CDR1 is SNHLY and CDR2 is FYNNEI. The CDR3 extends over 16 amino acids. V lost 1 base, J lost 0 bases, and 12 bases lay in between. The CDR3 here is CASSEDLTEANYGYTF. CDR3 coding DNA: TGTGCCAGCAGTGAAGATTTAACAGAAGCTAACTATGGCTACACCTTC.

This chain connects TRBV5-1 to TRBJ2-4; D possibly uses TRBD1 or TRBD2 (5 bases each). The ends were cut back, 0 bases at V and 1 base at J, with 8 bases in the middle. Germline V CDR1 and CDR2: SGHRS, YFSETQ. The CDR3 covers 15 residues. The CDR3 spells CASSLAEGAKNIQYF. The CDR3 DNA is TGCGCCAGCAGCTTGGCCGAGGGGGCCAAAAACATTCAGTACTTC.

The chain joins TRBV5-1 to TRBJ1-1, with D perhaps TRBD1 (5 bases). Germline V gives CDR1 SGHRS, CDR2 YFSETQ. Trimming shortened V by 5 bases and J by 1 base, and 6 bases separated the two germline ends. The CDR3 runs 12 residues. The CDR3 DNA is TGCGCCAGCAGAACAGGGAACACTGAAGCTTTCTTT. It yields the protein CASRTGNTEAFF.

The chain joins TRBV20-1 to TRBJ2-7; D call uncertain. V was clipped by 6 bases and J by 1 base, with 7 bases between them. The CDR3 is made up of 11 amino acids. CDR1 DFQATT and CDR2 SNEGSKA come from the germline V gene (reference sequence). CDR3 coding DNA: TGCAGTGCCGCATCTTCCTACGAGCAGTACTTC. Protein product: CSAASSYEQYF.